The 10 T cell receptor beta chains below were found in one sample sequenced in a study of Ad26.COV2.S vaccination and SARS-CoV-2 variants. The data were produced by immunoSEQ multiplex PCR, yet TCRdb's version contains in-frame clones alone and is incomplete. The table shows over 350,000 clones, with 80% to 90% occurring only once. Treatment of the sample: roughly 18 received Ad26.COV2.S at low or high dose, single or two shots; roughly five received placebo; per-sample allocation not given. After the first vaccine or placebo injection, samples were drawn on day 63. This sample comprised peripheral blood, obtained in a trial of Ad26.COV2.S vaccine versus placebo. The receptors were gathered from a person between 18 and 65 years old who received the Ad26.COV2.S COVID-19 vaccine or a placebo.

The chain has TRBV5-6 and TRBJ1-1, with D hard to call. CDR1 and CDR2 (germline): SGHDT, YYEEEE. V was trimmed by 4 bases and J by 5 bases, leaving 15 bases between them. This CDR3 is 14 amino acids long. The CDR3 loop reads CASSPGGFGTEAFF. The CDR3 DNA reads TGTGCCAGCAGCCCAGGTGGGTTTGGGACTGAAGCTTTCTTT.

The DNA for the CDR3 is TGTGCCAGCAGCTTCAATAATCAGCCCCAGCATTTT. Translating it yields CASSFNNQPQHF. The chain recombines TRBV5-6 with TRBJ1-5; D gene uncertain. Trimming pared 2 bases from V and 4 bases from J, leaving 4 bases between. The CDR3 is 12 residues long. Germline assignment: CDR1 SGHDT and CDR2 YYEEEE. The full variable domain, rest sourced from reference TRBV5-6 and TRBJ1-5, is DAGVTQSPTHLIKTRGQQVTLRCSPKSGHDTVSWYQQALGQGPQFIFQYYEEEERQRGNFPDRFSGHQFPNYSSELNVNALLLGDSALYLCASSFNNQPQHFGDGTRLSIL.

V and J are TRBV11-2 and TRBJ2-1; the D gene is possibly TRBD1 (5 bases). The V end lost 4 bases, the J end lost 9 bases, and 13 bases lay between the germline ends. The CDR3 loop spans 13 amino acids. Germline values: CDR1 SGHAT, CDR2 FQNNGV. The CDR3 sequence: CASSSDNTGEQFF. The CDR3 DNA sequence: TGTGCCAGCAGCTCTGACAATACAGGTGAGCAGTTCTTC. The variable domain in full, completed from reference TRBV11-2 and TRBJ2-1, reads EAGVAQSPRYKIIEKRQSVAFWCNPISGHATLYWYQQILGQGPKLLIQFQNNGVVDDSQLPKDRFSAERLKGVDSTLKIQPAKLEDSAVYLCASSSDNTGEQFFGPGTRLTVL.

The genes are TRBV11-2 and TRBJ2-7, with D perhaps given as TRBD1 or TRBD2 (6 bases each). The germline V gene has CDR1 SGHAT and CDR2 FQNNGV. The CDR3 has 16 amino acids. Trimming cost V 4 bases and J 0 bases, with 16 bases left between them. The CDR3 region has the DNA TGTGCCAGCAGCTCGCTTAGGGGGGCGAGCTCCTACGAGCAGTACTTC. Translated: CASSSLRGASSYEQYF.

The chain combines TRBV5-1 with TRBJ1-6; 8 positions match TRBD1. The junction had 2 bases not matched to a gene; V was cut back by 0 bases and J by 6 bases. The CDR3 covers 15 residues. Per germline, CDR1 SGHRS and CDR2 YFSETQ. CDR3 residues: CASSLDGQGNSPLHF. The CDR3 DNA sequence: TGCGCCAGCAGCTTGGATGGACAGGGTAATTCACCCCTCCACTTT. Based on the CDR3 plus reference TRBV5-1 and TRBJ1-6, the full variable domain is KAGVTQTPRYLIKTRGQQVTLSCSPISGHRSVSWYQQTPGQGLQFLFEYFSETQRNKGNFPGRFSGRQFSNSRSEMNVSTLELGDSALYLCASSLDGQGNSPLHFGNGTRLTVT.

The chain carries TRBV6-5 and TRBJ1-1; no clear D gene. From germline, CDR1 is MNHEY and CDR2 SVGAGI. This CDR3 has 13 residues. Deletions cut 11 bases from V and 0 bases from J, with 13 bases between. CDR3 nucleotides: TGTGCCGGCCGTTCAGCAATGAACACTGAAGCTTTCTTT. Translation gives CAGRSAMNTEAFF.

CDR3 coding DNA: TGTGCCAGCAGCTCTTTAGGACTAGCAAATGAGCAGTTCTTC. This encodes CASSSLGLANEQFF. The chain recombines TRBV7-8 with TRBJ2-1, with 8 bases matching TRBD2. V lost 4 bases, J lost 7 bases, and 6 bases stayed unmatched. Germline CDR1 is SGHVS and CDR2 is FQNEAQ. The CDR3 is made up of 14 amino acids.

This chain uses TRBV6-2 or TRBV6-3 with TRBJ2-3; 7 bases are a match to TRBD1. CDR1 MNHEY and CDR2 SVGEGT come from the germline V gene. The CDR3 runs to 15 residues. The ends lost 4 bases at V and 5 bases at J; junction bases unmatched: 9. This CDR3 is CASSLGQLGRDTQYF. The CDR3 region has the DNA TGTGCCAGCAGTTTGGGACAGTTGGGGCGAGATACGCAGTATTTT.

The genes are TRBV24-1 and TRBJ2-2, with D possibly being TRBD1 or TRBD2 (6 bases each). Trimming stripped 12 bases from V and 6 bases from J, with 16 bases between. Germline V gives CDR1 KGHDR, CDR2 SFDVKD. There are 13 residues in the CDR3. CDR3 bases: TGTGCCTCGGCTGGGGGGCGCGCCGGGGAGCTGTTTTTT. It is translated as CASAGGRAGELFF.

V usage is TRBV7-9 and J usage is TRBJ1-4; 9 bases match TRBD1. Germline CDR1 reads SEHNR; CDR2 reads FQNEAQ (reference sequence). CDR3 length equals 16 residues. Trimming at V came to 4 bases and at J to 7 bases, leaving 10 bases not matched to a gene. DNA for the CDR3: TGTGCCAGCAGCTCCGGGACAGGGCGATGGGTTGAAAAACTGTTTTTT. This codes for CASSSGTGRWVEKLFF.